The 10 T cell receptor beta chains below were found in one sample sequenced in a study of CD8 T cells in Susac syndrome. RNA in amounts of roughly 0.5 to 1 ug was reverse transcribed with random hexamers. TCRdb reprocessed the immunoSEQ multiplex PCR reads via MiXCR and lists one record per CDR3 protein. There are 77,000 or so distinct CDR3 sequences in the sample; about 92% occur only once, and over 0.5% lies in the top ten. The specimen sequenced was CD4+ T cells from PBMCs. Source of these receptors: a human donor with Susac syndrome.

The J gene is TRBJ1-2, the V gene TRBV9, with 11 bases fitting TRBD1. In germline, CDR1 is SGDLS, CDR2 YYNGEE. V dropped 3 bases and J dropped 8; count of bases not matched to a gene: 9. CDR3 size: 15 residues. The CDR3 nucleotides read TGTGCCAGCAGCGACGGACAGGGGGCGACCTGGGGCTACACCTTC. Translating it yields CASSDGQGATWGYTF.

Only one count was recorded for this clonotype. The rearrangement uses TRBV24-1 and TRBJ2-5; 7 nucleotides line up with TRBD2. This CDR3 spans 15 amino acids. The germline gives CDR1 KGHDR, CDR2 SFDVKD. J gave up 7 bases and V 2 bases, and 9 bases lay outside the gene matches. In nucleotides, the CDR3 is TGTGCCACCAGTGATTCACGACTAGCTGGAGGGACCCAGTACTTC. It is translated as CATSDSRLAGGTQYF.

This sequence joins TRBV27 and TRBJ1-2, with TRBD1 identical over 7 bases. The trim removed 7 bases at V and 4 bases at J, leaving 6 bases unmatched. Germline CDR1 reads MNHEY; CDR2 reads SMNVEV (reference sequence). This CDR3 is built from 13 residues. The CDR3 bases are TGTGCCAGCAAAATGACAGGGCCCTATGGCTACACCTTC. The encoded protein is CASKMTGPYGYTF.

The chain carries TRBV19 and TRBJ1-4; TRBD1 matches at 8 bases. Per germline, CDR1 LNHDA and CDR2 SQIVND (reference sequence). This CDR3 comprises 17 residues. The V gene end was trimmed by 5 bases and the J gene end by 5 bases; junction bases not matched to a gene: 13. CDR3 amino acids: CASSPRTGRVRNEKLFF. The DNA for the CDR3 is TGTGCCAGTAGTCCCCGGACAGGGAGAGTGCGGAATGAAAAACTGTTTTTT.

This clonotype was seen only a few times. The chain combines TRBV30 with TRBJ2-6, with D unclear. The V end lost 1 base, the J end lost 2 bases, and 12 bases lay between the germline ends. Germline-derived CDR1 and CDR2 are GTSNPN and SVGIG (reference sequence). The CDR3 has 16 residues. As DNA, the CDR3 is TGTGCCTGGAGTGGATTTTGGGGTACTGGGGCCAACGTCCTGACTTTC. It is translated as CAWSGFWGTGANVLTF.

This chain joins TRBV5-4 and TRBJ1-4; tentatively, D is TRBD1 (6 bases). Germline CDR1 is SGHNT and CDR2 is YYREEE (reference sequence). This CDR3 is built from 14 residues. The V end lost 4 bases, the J end lost 4 bases, and 11 bases lay between the germline ends. CDR3 nucleotide sequence: TGTGCCAGCAGCCCCGGACAGAATAATGAAAAACTGTTTTTT. It codes for CASSPGQNNEKLFF.

The V gene is TRBV28, the J gene TRBJ2-1, with 7 bases identical to TRBD2. Looked up from germline, CDR1 is MDHEN and CDR2 is SYDVKM. V was clipped by 5 bases and J by 5 bases; unmatched bases: 6. There are 14 residues in the CDR3. The CDR3 DNA follows: TGTGCCAGCAGTGAGACTAGCTGGAACAATGAGCAGTTCTTC. It is translated as CASSETSWNNEQFF.

The chain employs TRBV12-3 or TRBV12-4 and TRBJ2-3; D may match TRBD1 or TRBD2 (6 bases each). V was shortened by 3 bases and J by 4 bases, with 8 bases between the two germline ends. The CDR3 consists of 13 residues. The CDR3 sequence is CASSLEGADTQYF. The CDR3 region has the DNA TGTGCCAGCAGTTTGGAGGGGGCAGATACGCAGTATTTT.

The chain employs TRBV28 and TRBJ2-5; D is perhaps TRBD2 (6 bases). The CDR3 has 15 residues. Deletions cut 3 bases from V and 3 bases from J, with 14 bases between. Germline V gene lookup returns CDR1 MDHEN and CDR2 SYDVKM. The DNA for the CDR3 is TGTGCCAGCAGTTTTGGAGGGGCGCAGGAAGAGACCCAGTACTTC. Protein: CASSFGGAQEETQYF.

The rearrangement links TRBV20-1 to TRBJ2-3; TRBD1 agrees at 7 bases. The CDR3 sequence is 15 residues long. The junction had 11 bases not matched to a gene; V was cut back by 6 bases and J by 2 bases. Looked up from germline, CDR1 is DFQATT and CDR2 is SNEGSKA (reference sequence). The CDR3 region is CSAPSLQGNTDTQYF. The CDR3 DNA is TGCAGTGCCCCATCACTACAGGGGAACACAGATACGCAGTATTTT.